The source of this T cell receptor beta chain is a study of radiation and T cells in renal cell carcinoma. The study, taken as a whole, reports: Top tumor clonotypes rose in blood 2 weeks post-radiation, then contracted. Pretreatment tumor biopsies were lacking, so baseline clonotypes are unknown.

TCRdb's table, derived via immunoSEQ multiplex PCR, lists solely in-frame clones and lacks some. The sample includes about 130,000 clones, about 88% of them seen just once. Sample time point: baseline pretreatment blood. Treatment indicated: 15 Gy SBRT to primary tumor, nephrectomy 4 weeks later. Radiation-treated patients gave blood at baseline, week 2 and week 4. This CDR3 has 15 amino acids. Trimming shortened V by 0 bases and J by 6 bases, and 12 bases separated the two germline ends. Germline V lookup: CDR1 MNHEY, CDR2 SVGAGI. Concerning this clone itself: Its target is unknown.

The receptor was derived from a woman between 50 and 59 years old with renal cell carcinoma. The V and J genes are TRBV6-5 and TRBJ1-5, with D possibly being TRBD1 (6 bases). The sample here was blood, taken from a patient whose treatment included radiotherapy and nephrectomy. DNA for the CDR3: TGTGCCAGCAGTTACTCGAGCGGGGGCGGTCAGCCCCAGCATTTT. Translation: CASSYSSGGGQPQHF.